A single sample gave rise to the 17 T cell receptor beta chains below, sequenced in a study of T cells in Graves' hyperthyroidism and ophthalmopathy. Amplified TCR beta CDR3 regions came from RNA transcripts. The HTBI set primed first-round TCR CDR3 RT-PCR. A single record per CDR3 protein comes from TCRdb applying MiXCR to the multiplex PCR reads. The sample shows roughly 380,000 distinct CDR3 sequences, roughly 15% of them seen only once. The sequenced sample consisted of blood. The receptors were gathered from a woman younger than 30 with Graves' hyperthyroidism.

This clonotype came up many times. The genes are TRBV20-1 and TRBJ2-7; D is perhaps TRBD2 (6 bases). The germline CDR1 and CDR2 sequences are DFQATT and SNEGSKA (reference sequence). Trimming took 4 bases from V and 3 from J, leaving 13 bases between them. The CDR3 consists of 13 residues. The CDR3 DNA reads TGCAGTGCTATACGGGACTCCCGCTACGAGCAGTACTTC. It is translated as CSAIRDSRYEQYF.

This clonotype appeared many times. V usage is TRBV2 and J usage is TRBJ2-2; 8 positions agree with TRBD2. Germline V CDR1 and CDR2: SNHLY, FYNNEI. The V gene end was trimmed by 9 bases and the J gene end by 4 bases; junction bases not matched to a gene: 4. This CDR3 contains 13 residues. The CDR3 region is CARAGVSTGELFF. The CDR3 DNA sequence: TGTGCCAGAGCGGGAGTGTCCACCGGGGAGCTGTTTTTT. The full variable domain, its missing parts supplied by reference TRBV2 and TRBJ2-2, is EPEVTQTPSHQVTQMGQEVILRCVPISNHLYFYWYRQILGQKVEFLVSFYNNEISEKSEIFDDQFSVERPDGSNFTLKIRSTKLEDSAMYFCARAGVSTGELFFGEGSRLTVL.

This clonotype was seen at least ten times. This chain uses TRBV3-1 with TRBJ2-3, with TRBD2 identical over 11 bases. The CDR3 sequence is 15 residues long. CDR1 LGHDT and CDR2 YNNKEL come from the germline V gene (reference sequence). V trimming: 2 bases; J trimming: 5 bases; junction bases outside the gene matches: 3. The CDR3 coding sequence is TGTGCCAGCAGCCAAACTAGCGGGAGTCGAGATACGCAGTATTTT. As protein: CASSQTSGSRDTQYF.

This clonotype was counted at least ten times. This chain links TRBV6-1 with TRBJ2-3, with 7 bases lining up with TRBD2. Trimming cost V 3 bases and J 5 bases; bases outside gene matches: 8. The V gene's germline CDR1 is MNHNS and CDR2 SASEGT. CDR3 length: 15 residues. CDR3 amino acids: CASSEVGLELDTQYF. The CDR3 nucleotides are TGTGCCAGCAGTGAGGTCGGACTAGAATTAGATACGCAGTATTTT.

This clonotype occurred many times. The rearrangement joins TRBV11-2 to TRBJ2-7, with 8 bases that match TRBD1. J gave up 3 bases and V 1 base, and 8 bases lay outside the gene matches. The CDR3 is made up of 16 amino acids. Germline CDR1 is SGHAT and CDR2 is FQNNGV. The CDR3 nucleotides are TGTGCCAGCAGCTTAGTTGGGTCAGGGGGCGTCTACGAGCAGTACTTC. It translates to CASSLVGSGGVYEQYF.

This clonotype was counted only a few times. The chain joins TRBV10-2 to TRBJ2-1; TRBD2 matches at 7 bases. V shed 3 bases, J shed 13 bases, and the junction held 12 bases outside the gene matches. Germline CDR1 WSHSY, CDR2 SAAADI. There are 14 residues in the CDR3. In nucleotides, the CDR3 is TGCGCCAGCAGTGACCTGGGGGGGGGAAAAAGTCAGTTCTTC. Translation: CASSDLGGGKSQFF.

This rearrangement joins TRBV20-1 to TRBJ2-7, with 11 bases lining up with TRBD2. CDR1 and CDR2 from the germline V gene are DFQATT and SNEGSKA (reference sequence). V shed 4 bases, J shed 7 bases, and the junction held 12 bases outside the gene matches. The CDR3 is 15 amino acids. Written as DNA, the CDR3 is TGCAGTGCTACCCTACCGGGACTAGCGGAGGGGGAGCAGTACTTC. The encoded protein is CSATLPGLAEGEQYF.

This clonotype showed up many times. The V gene is TRBV20-1, the J gene TRBJ2-7, with D possibly being TRBD2 (5 bases). CDR3 size: 15 residues. CDR1 and CDR2 (germline): DFQATT, SNEGSKA (reference sequence). V was trimmed by 7 bases and J by 2 bases, leaving 21 bases between them. The CDR3 nucleotides read TGCAGTGTCGACATCGAGGGCTCGTCCCCCTACGAGCAGTACTTC. Protein product: CSVDIEGSSPYEQYF.

The gene calls are TRBV29-1 and TRBJ2-3; 9 bases fit TRBD2. V was pared by 7 bases and J by 0 bases, with 11 bases of the junction left unmatched. There are 16 residues in the CDR3. Per the germline V gene, CDR1 is SQVTM and CDR2 is ANQGSEA. CDR3 amino acids: CSAHRRLAGSTDTQYF. The CDR3 DNA reads as TGCAGCGCCCATCGTCGTCTAGCGGGAAGCACAGATACGCAGTATTTT.

This sequence joins TRBV9 and TRBJ1-1, with TRBD1 matching 9 bases. Trimming removed 3 bases from V and 6 bases from J; junction bases left unmatched: 12. The CDR3 length is 16 residues. The germline CDR1 and CDR2 sequences are SGDLS and YYNGEE. CDR3: CASSAVLGTGSPEAFF. CDR3 in DNA: TGTGCCAGCAGCGCAGTATTGGGGACAGGGAGTCCTGAAGCTTTCTTT. The variable domain in full, with the rest retrieved from reference TRBV9 and TRBJ1-1, is DSGVTQTPKHLITATGQRVTLRCSPRSGDLSVYWYQQSLDQGLQFLIQYYNGEERAKGNILERFSAQQFPDLHSELNLSSLELGDSALYFCASSAVLGTGSPEAFFGQGTRLTVV.

The rearrangement uses TRBV5-1 and TRBJ2-3; D gene ambiguous. Germline V lookup: CDR1 SGHRS, CDR2 YFSETQ. V was clipped by 7 bases and J by 2 bases, with 11 bases between them. The CDR3 has 13 residues. This CDR3 is CASRTGVTDTQYF. DNA for the CDR3: TGCGCCAGCCGCACGGGCGTCACAGATACGCAGTATTTT.

This clonotype was found a few times. A read error may explain this, as a much larger clone is one base away. The chain is built from TRBV7-3 and TRBJ2-7; the D gene is possibly TRBD2 (5 bases). Germline CDR1 reads SGHTA; CDR2 reads FQGTGA. Between the trimmed V and J ends, which lost 2 bases and 0 bases, there was a span of 11 bases. The CDR3 has 15 residues. The CDR3 loop is CASSLQRSSSYEQYF. The CDR3 DNA reads TGTGCCAGCAGCTTACAGCGGAGCAGCTCCTACGAGCAGTACTTC. The variable domain in full, with the rest retrieved from reference TRBV7-3 and TRBJ2-7, is GAGVSQTPSNKVTEKGKYVELRCDPISGHTALYWYRQSLGQGPEFLIYFQGTGAADDSGLPNDRFFAVRPEGSVSTLKIQRTERGDSAVYLCASSLQRSSSYEQYFGPGTRLTVT.

The chain links TRBV9 to TRBJ2-1; unclear D gene. Trimming took off 0 bases at V and 5 bases at J, with 6 bases between the two ends. CDR3 size: 13 residues. CDR1 is SGDLS, CDR2 YYNGEE, per germline. CDR3 DNA: TGTGCCAGCAGCGTAGAGGTAGACAATGAGCAGTTCTTC. This encodes CASSVEVDNEQFF.

This chain joins TRBV30 and TRBJ2-1; D perhaps matches TRBD1 (6 bases). The ends were cut back, 0 bases at V and 6 bases at J, with 18 bases in the middle. This CDR3 is 16 amino acids long. Per the germline V gene, CDR1 is GTSNPN and CDR2 is SVGIG (reference sequence). CDR3 sequence: CAWSVRFVGAINEQFF. CDR3 DNA: TGTGCCTGGAGTGTACGTTTTGTGGGGGCGATCAATGAGCAGTTCTTC.

This clonotype was found many times. The chain couples TRBV11-2 to TRBJ1-2; unclear D gene. This CDR3 comprises 14 residues. V was clipped by 1 base and J by 6 bases, with 12 bases between them. From germline, CDR1 is SGHAT and CDR2 FQNNGV. The CDR3 nucleotides read TGTGCCAGCAGCTTAGGACTCTCTTTCGATGGCTACACCTTC. Protein sequence: CASSLGLSFDGYTF.

This clonotype was seen a few times. The genes are TRBV6-1 and TRBJ2-1, with TRBD2 matching 10 bases. The CDR3 is 15 residues long. Per the germline V gene, CDR1 is MNHNS and CDR2 is SASEGT. V gave up 4 bases and J gave up 9 bases; unmatched junction bases: 9. Here the CDR3 reads CASSGGAGGKVEQFF. CDR3 DNA sequence: TGTGCCAGCAGTGGGGGAGCGGGAGGGAAAGTTGAGCAGTTCTTC.

The chain recombines TRBV19 with TRBJ2-7; TRBD2 matches 7 bases. J gave up 6 bases and V 3 bases, and 5 bases lay outside the gene matches. CDR1 and CDR2 from the germline V gene are LNHDA and SQIVND (reference sequence). The CDR3 totals 13 residues. The CDR3 region has the DNA TGTGCCAGTAGTATTCATCGGACTAGCGAGCAGTACTTC. Its protein is CASSIHRTSEQYF. Filled out from reference TRBV19 and TRBJ2-7, the complete variable domain reads DGGITQSPKYLFRKEGQNVTLSCEQNLNHDAMYWYRQDPGQGLRLIYYSQIVNDFQKGDIAEGYSVSREKKESFPLTVTSAQKNPTAFYLCASSIHRTSEQYFGPGTRLTVT.